This TCR beta chain was identified during a study of cytomegalovirus exposure and HLA in healthy donors. The CDR3 has 12 residues. V was trimmed by 6 bases and J by 8 bases, leaving 13 bases between them. Germline V gives CDR1 MNHEY, CDR2 SVGAGI. Study-wide findings and caveats: Reportedly, cytomegalovirus status was diagnosed with high sensitivity and specificity.

Generated by immunoSEQ multiplex PCR, the TCRdb table keeps only in-frame clones and is missing some. The table records approximately 62,000 clones, roughly nine tenths of them present only once. This clone was observed a handful of times. Its antigen is not known. This clonotype was obtained from a woman between 18 and 29 years old in good health and CMV-seronegative. The sequenced sample consisted of PBMCs. V is TRBV6-5 and J is TRBJ1-2; maybe TRBD1 (6 bases). The CDR3 sequence: CASRSQGDGYTF. The DNA of the CDR3 is TGTGCCAGCAGATCACAGGGAGACGGCTACACCTTC.